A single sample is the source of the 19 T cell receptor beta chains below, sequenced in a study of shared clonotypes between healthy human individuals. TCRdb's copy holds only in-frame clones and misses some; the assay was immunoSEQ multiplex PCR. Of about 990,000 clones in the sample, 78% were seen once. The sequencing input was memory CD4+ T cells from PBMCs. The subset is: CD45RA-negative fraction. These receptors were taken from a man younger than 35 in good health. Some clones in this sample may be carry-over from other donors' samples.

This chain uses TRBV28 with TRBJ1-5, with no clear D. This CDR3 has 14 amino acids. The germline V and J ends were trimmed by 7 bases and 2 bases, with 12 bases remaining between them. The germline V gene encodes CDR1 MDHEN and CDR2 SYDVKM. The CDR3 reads CASILASRNQPQHF. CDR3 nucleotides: TGTGCCAGCATCCTGGCCAGCCGCAATCAGCCCCAGCATTTT.

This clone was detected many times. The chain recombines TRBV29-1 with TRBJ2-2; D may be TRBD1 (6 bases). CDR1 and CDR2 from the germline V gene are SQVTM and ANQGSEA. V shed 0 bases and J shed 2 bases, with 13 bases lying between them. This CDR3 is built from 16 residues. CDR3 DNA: TGCAGCGTTGAAGACATTCCAGGGGTAAACACCGGGGAGCTGTTTTTT. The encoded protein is CSVEDIPGVNTGELFF.

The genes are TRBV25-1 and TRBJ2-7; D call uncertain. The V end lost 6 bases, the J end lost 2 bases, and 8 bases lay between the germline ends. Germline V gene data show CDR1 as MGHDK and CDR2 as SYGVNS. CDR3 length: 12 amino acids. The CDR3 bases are TGTGCCAGCAGGGGCCTAACCTACGAGCAGTACTTC. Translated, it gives CASRGLTYEQYF.

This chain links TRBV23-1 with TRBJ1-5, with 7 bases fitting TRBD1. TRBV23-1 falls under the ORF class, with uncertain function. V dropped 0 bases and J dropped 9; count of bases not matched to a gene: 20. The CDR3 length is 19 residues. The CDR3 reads CASSQSKGIYEGAVGPQHF. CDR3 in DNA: TGCGCCAGCAGTCAATCGAAGGGGATTTATGAGGGGGCAGTCGGGCCCCAGCATTTT.

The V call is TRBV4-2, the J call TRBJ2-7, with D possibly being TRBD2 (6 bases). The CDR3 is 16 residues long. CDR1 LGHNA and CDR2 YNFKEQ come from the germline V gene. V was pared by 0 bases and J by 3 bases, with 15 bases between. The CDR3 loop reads CASSQDLRRGGYEQYF. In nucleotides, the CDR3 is TGTGCCAGCAGCCAAGATCTACGGCGGGGCGGCTACGAGCAGTACTTC.

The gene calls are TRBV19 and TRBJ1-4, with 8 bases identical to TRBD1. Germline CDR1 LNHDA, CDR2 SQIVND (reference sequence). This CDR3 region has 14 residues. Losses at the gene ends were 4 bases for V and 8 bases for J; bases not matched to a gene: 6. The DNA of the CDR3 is TGTGCCAGTAGTAGCGACAGGGGATGGGAAAAACTGTTTTTT. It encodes CASSSDRGWEKLFF.

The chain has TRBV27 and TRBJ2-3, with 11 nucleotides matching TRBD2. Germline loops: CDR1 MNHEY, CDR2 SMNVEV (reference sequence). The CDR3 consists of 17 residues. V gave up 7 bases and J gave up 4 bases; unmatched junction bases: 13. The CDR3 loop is CASTPTSGSSRPDTQYF. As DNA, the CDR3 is TGTGCCAGCACCCCTACTAGCGGGAGTAGTAGGCCAGATACGCAGTATTTT.

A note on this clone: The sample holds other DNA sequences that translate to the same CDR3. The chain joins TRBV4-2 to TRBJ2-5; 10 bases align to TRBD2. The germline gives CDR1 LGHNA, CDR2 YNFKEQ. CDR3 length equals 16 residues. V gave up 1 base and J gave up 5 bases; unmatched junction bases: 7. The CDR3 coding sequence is TGTGCCAGCAGCCAAGGAACCAGCGGGAGGGGGGAGACCCAGTACTTC. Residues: CASSQGTSGRGETQYF.

CDR3 nucleotides: TGTGCCAGCAGTGACTCAAGTACTTCCTACAATGAGCAGTTCTTC. Translating it yields CASSDSSTSYNEQFF. The chain uses TRBV6-4 and TRBJ2-1; D remains unclear. Looked up from germline, CDR1 is MRHNA and CDR2 is SNTAGT. Trimming left V 0 bases short and J 1 base short, with 7 bases between. The CDR3 length is 15 residues.

CDR3 coding DNA: TGTGCCAGCAGCGGCCCGACAGGGGACGAGACCCAGTACTTC. Protein: CASSGPTGDETQYF. The rearrangement joins TRBV7-9 to TRBJ2-7; TRBD1 matches at 8 bases. The J call is in doubt because the DNA end fits TRBJ2-5 better. The length of the CDR3 is 14 residues. Looked up from germline, CDR1 is SEHNR and CDR2 is FQNEAQ (reference sequence).

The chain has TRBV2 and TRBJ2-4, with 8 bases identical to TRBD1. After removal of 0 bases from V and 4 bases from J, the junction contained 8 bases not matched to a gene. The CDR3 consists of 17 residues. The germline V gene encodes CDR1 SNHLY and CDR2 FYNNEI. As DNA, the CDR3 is TGTGCCAGCAGTGAAGCGCTTGGCAGGGGGCCTAAAAACATTCAGTACTTC. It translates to CASSEALGRGPKNIQYF.

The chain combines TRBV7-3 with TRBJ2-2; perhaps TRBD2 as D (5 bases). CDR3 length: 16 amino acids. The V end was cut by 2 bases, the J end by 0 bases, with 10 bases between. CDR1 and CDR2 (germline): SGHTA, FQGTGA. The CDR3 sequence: CASSLFSGTNTGELFF. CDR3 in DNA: TGTGCCAGCAGCTTATTTTCGGGGACGAACACCGGGGAGCTGTTTTTT. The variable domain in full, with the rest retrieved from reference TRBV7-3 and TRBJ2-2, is GAGVSQTPSNKVTEKGKYVELRCDPISGHTALYWYRQSLGQGPEFLIYFQGTGAADDSGLPNDRFFAVRPEGSVSTLKIQRTERGDSAVYLCASSLFSGTNTGELFFGEGSRLTVL.

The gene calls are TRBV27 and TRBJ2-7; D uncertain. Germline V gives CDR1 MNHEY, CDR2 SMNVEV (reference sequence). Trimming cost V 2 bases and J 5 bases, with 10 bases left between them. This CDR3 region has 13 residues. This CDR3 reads CASSLRVRDEQYF. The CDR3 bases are TGTGCCAGCAGTTTAAGGGTTCGGGACGAGCAGTACTTC.

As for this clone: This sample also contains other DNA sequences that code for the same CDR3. The DNA for the CDR3 is TGTGCTAGTGGTCCCTCCGGGGCAGATACGCAGTATTTT. Residues: CASGPSGADTQYF. This chain joins TRBV12-5 and TRBJ2-3; D perhaps matches TRBD2 (5 bases). CDR1 is LGHNT and CDR2 is FRNRAP in the germline V gene. The V and J ends lost 5 bases and 4 bases respectively, with 10 bases between them. CDR3 length: 13 residues.

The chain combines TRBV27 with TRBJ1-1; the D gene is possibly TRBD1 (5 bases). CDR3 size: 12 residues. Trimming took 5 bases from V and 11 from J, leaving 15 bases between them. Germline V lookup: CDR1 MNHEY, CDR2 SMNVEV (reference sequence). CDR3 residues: CASSPLGQPAFF. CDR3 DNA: TGTGCCAGCAGTCCCCTGGGGCAGCCGGCTTTCTTT.

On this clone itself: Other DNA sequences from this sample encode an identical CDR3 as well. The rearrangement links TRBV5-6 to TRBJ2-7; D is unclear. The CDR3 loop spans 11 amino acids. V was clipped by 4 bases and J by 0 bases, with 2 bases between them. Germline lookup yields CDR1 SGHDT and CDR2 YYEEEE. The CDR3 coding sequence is TGTGCCAGCAGCCGCTCCTACGAGCAGTACTTC. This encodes CASSRSYEQYF.

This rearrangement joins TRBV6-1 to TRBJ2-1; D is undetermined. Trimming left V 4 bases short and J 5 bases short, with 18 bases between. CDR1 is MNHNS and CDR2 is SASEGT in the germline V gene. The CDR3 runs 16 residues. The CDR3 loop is CASSATSMPIHNEQFF. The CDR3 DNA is TGTGCCAGCAGTGCGACCTCGATGCCTATCCACAATGAGCAGTTCTTC.

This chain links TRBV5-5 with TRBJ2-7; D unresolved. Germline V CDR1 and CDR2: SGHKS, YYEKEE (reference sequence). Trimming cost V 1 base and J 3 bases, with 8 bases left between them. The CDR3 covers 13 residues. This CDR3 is CASSLLINYEQYF. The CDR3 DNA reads TGTGCCAGCAGCTTGTTGATAAACTACGAGCAGTACTTC.

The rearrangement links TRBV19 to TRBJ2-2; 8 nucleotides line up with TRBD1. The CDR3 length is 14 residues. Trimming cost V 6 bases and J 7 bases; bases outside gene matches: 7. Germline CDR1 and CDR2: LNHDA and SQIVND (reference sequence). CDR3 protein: CASSAQGVGGELFF. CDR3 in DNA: TGTGCCAGTAGCGCACAGGGGGTTGGCGGGGAGCTGTTTTTT.